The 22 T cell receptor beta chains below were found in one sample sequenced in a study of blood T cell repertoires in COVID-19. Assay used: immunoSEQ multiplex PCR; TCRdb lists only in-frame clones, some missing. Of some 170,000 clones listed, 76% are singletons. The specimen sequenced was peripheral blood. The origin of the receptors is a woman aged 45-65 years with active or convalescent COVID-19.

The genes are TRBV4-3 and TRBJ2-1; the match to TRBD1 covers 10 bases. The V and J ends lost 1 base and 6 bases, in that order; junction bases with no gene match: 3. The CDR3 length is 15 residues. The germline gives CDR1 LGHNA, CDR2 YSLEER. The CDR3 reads CASSQVGTGVNEQFF. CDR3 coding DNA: TGCGCCAGCAGCCAAGTCGGGACAGGGGTCAATGAGCAGTTCTTC.

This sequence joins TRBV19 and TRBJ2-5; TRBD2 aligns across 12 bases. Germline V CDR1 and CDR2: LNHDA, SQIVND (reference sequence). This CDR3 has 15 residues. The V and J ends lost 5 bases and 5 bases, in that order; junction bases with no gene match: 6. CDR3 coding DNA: TGTGCCAGTAGTGGTCTAGCGGGAGGGCCGGAGACCCAGTACTTC. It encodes CASSGLAGGPETQYF. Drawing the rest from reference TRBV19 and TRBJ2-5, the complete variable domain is DGGITQSPKYLFRKEGQNVTLSCEQNLNHDAMYWYRQDPGQGLRLIYYSQIVNDFQKGDIAEGYSVSREKKESFPLTVTSAQKNPTAFYLCASSGLAGGPETQYFGPGTRLLVL.

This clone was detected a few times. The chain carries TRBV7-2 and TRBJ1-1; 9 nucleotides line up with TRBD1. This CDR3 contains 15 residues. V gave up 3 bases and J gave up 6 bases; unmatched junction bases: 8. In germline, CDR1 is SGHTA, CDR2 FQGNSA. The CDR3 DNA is TGTGCCAGCAGCTTCCAGGGGACAGGGACTTCTGAAGCTTTCTTT. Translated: CASSFQGTGTSEAFF.

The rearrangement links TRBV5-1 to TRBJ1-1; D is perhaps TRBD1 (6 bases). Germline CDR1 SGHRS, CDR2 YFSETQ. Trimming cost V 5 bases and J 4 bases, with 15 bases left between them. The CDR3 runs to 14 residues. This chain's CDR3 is CASRSGERGTEAFF. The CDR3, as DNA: TGCGCCAGCAGGTCAGGGGAAAGGGGCACTGAAGCTTTCTTT. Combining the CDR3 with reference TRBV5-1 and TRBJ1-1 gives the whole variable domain KAGVTQTPRYLIKTRGQQVTLSCSPISGHRSVSWYQQTPGQGLQFLFEYFSETQRNKGNFPGRFSGRQFSNSRSEMNVSTLELGDSALYLCASRSGERGTEAFFGQGTRLTVV.

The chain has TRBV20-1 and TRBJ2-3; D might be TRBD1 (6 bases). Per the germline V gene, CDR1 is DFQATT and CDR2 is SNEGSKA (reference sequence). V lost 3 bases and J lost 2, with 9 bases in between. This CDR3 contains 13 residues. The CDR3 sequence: CSASRDNTDTQYF. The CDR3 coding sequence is TGCAGTGCTAGTCGGGACAACACAGATACGCAGTATTTT.

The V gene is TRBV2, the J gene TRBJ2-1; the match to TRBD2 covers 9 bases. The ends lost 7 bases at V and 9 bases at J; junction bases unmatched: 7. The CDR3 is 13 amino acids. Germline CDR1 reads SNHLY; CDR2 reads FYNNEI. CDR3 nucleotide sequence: TGTGCCAGCACGCAGGGACTAGCTTCTGAGCAGTTCTTC. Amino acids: CASTQGLASEQFF.

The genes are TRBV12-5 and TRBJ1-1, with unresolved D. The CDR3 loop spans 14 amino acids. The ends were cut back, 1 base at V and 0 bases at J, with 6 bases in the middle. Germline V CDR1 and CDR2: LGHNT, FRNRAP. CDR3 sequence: CASGLGAVNTEAFF. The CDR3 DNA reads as TGTGCTAGTGGTTTGGGGGCAGTGAACACTGAAGCTTTCTTT.

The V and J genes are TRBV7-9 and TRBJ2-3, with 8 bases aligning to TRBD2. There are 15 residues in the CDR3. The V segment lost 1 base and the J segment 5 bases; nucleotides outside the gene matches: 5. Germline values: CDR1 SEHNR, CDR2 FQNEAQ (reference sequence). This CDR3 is CASSLGRGGQDTQYF. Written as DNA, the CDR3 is TGTGCCAGCAGCTTAGGTCGGGGGGGCCAAGATACGCAGTATTTT.

As DNA, the CDR3 is TGTGCCAGCAGCTTAGGACAGAGAAACAATGAGCAGTTCTTC. It encodes CASSLGQRNNEQFF. This sequence joins TRBV11-3 and TRBJ2-1; a weak D match, TRBD1 (5 bases). The V end lost 1 base, the J end lost 5 bases, and 9 bases lay between the germline ends. From germline, CDR1 is SGHNT and CDR2 YENEEA. CDR3 length: 14 residues.

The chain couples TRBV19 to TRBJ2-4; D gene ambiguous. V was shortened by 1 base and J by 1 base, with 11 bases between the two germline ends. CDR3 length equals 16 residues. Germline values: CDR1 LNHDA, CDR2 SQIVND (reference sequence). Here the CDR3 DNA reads TGTGCCAGTAGTATAGGGTTCCCTATGGCCAAAAACATTCAGTACTTC. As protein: CASSIGFPMAKNIQYF. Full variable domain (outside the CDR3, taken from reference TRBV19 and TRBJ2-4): DGGITQSPKYLFRKEGQNVTLSCEQNLNHDAMYWYRQDPGQGLRLIYYSQIVNDFQKGDIAEGYSVSREKKESFPLTVTSAQKNPTAFYLCASSIGFPMAKNIQYFGAGTRLSVL.

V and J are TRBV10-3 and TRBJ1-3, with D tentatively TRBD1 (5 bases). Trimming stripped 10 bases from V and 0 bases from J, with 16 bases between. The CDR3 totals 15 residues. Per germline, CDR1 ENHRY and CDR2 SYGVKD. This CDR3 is CATAPATDSGNTIYF. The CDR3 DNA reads TGTGCCACTGCCCCTGCGACAGACTCTGGAAACACCATATATTTT.

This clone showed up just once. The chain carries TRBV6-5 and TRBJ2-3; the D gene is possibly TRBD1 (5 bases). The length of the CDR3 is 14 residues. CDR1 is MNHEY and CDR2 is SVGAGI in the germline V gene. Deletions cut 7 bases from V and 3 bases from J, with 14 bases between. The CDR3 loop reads CASKRGEITDTQYF. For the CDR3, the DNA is TGTGCCAGCAAAAGGGGCGAGATAACAGATACGCAGTATTTT.

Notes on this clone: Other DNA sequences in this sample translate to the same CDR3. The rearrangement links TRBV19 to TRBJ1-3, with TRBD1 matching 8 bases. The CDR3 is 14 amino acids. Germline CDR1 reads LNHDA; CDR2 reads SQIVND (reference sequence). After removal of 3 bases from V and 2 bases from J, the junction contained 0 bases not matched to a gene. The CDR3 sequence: CASSMTGAGNTIYF. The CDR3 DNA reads TGTGCCAGTAGTATGACAGGGGCTGGAAACACCATATATTTT.

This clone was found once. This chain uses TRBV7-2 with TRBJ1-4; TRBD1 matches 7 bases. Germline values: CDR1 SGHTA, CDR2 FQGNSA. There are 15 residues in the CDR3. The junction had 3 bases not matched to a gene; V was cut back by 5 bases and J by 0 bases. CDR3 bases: TGTGCCAGCAGCCCCCAGGGGGCAACTAATGAAAAACTGTTTTTT. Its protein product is CASSPQGATNEKLFF. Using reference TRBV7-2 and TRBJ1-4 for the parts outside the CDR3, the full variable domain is GAGVSQSPSNKVTEKGKDVELRCDPISGHTALYWYRQSLGQGLEFLIYFQGNSAPDKSGLPSDRFSAERTGGSVSTLTIQRTQQEDSAVYLCASSPQGATNEKLFFGSGTQLSVL.

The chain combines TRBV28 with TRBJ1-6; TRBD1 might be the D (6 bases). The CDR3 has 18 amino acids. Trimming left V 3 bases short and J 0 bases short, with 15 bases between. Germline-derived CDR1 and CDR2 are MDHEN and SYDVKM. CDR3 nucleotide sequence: TGTGCCAGCAGTTTTTCCCTCGAGGACAGCTCCTATAATTCACCCCTCCACTTT. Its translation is CASSFSLEDSSYNSPLHF.

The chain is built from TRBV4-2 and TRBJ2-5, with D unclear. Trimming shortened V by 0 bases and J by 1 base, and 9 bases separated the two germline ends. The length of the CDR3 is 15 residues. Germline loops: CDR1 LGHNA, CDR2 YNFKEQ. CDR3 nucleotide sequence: TGTGCCAGCAGCCAAGATCAATACAGCCAAGAGACCCAGTACTTC. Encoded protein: CASSQDQYSQETQYF.

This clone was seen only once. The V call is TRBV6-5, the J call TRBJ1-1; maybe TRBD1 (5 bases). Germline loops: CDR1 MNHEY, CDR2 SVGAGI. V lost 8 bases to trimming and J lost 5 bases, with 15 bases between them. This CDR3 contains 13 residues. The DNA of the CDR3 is TGTGCCAGCGATCTTCAGGGAGGAACTGAAGCTTTCTTT. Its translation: CASDLQGGTEAFF.

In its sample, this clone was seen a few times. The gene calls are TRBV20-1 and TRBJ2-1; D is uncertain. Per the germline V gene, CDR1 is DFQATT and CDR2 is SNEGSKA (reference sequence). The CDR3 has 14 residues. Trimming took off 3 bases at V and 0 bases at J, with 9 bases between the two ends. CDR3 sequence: CSASGRVSYNEQFF. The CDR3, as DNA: TGCAGTGCTAGTGGACGGGTCTCCTACAATGAGCAGTTCTTC.

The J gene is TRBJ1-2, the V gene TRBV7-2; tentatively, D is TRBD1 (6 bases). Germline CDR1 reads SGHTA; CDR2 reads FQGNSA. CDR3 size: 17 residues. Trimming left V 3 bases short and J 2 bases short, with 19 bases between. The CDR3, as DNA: TGTGCCAGCAGCTTGGGACCGGGACAAAGGGAGAACTATGGCTACACCTTC. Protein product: CASSLGPGQRENYGYTF.

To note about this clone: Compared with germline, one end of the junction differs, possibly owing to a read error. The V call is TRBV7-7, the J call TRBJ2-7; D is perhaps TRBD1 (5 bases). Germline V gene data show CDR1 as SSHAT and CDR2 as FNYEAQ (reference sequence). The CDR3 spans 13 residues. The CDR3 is CASSLTATYEQYF. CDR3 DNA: TGTGCTAGCAGCTTGACAGCGACCTACGAGCAGTACTTC.

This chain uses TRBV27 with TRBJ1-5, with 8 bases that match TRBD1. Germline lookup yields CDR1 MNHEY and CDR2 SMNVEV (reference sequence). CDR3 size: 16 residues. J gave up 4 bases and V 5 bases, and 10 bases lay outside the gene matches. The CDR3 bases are TGTGCCAGCAGTCCGCTAGACAGGGGAGGGAATCAGCCCCAGCATTTT. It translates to CASSPLDRGGNQPQHF.

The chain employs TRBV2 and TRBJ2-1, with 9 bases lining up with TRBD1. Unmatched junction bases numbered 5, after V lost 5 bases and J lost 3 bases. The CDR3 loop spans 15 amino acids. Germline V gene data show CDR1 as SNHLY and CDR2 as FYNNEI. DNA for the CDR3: TGTGCCAGCAGTAAGGACAGGGGAAACTACAATGAGCAGTTCTTC. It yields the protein CASSKDRGNYNEQFF.